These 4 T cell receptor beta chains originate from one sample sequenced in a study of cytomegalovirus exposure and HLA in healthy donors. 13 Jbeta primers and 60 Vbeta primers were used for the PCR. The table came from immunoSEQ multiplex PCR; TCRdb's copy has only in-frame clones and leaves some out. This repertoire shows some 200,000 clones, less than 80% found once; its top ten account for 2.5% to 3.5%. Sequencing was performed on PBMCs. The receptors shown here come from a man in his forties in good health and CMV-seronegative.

Here the CDR3 reads CASSESSWDTQYF. The CDR3 bases are TGTGCCAGCAGTGAAAGTAGTTGGGATACGCAGTATTTT. The rearrangement uses TRBV6-5 and TRBJ2-3, with D uncertain. V was pared by 5 bases and J by 6 bases, with 12 bases between. Germline CDR1 is MNHEY and CDR2 is SVGAGI. The CDR3 is made up of 13 amino acids.

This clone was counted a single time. CDR3 coding DNA: TGTGCCAGCAGTTACCAGGGCAATCAGCCCCAGCATTTT. This translates into CASSYQGNQPQHF. This sequence joins TRBV6-6 and TRBJ1-5; D call uncertain. Germline V gives CDR1 MNHNY, CDR2 SVGAGI (reference sequence). V was trimmed by 2 bases and J by 2 bases, leaving 4 bases between them. This CDR3 has 13 amino acids.

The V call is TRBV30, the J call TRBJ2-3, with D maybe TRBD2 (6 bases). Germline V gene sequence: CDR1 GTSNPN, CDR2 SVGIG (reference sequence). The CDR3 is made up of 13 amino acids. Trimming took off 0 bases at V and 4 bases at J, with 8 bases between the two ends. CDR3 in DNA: TGTGCCTGGAGTGTACGGGGGTCAGATACGCAGTATTTT. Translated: CAWSVRGSDTQYF.

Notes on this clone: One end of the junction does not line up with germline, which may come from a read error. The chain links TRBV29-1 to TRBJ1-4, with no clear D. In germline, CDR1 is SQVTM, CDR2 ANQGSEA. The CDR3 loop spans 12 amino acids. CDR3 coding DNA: TGCAGCGTTGCAGGAATGTATGAGAAACTGTTTTTT. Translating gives CSVAGMYEKLFF.